Presented here are 3 T cell receptor beta chains from one specimen sequenced in a study of T cell repertoires in ileal Crohn's disease. Only in-frame clones appear in the TCRdb table, and some are missing; sequencing was by immunoSEQ multiplex PCR. The table lists roughly 16,000 clones, 65% to 80% of them singletons. The time point is: neoterminal ileum biopsy at postoperative endoscopy, about 6 months after surgery. The sample taken for sequencing was ileal tissue. The receptors were gathered from an adult with Crohn's disease.

The chain joins TRBV25-1 to TRBJ2-7; D uncertain. This CDR3 comprises 11 residues. From germline, CDR1 is MGHDK and CDR2 SYGVNS. With 1 base removed from V and 7 bases from J, the gap between germline ends came to 5 bases. CDR3 bases: TGTGCCAGCAGTGAATTGAGGGAGCAGTACTTC. Protein: CASSELREQYF.

V is TRBV19 and J is TRBJ2-4; TRBD2 is a possible D gene (7 bases). This CDR3 has 14 amino acids. Germline CDR1 is LNHDA and CDR2 is SQIVND (reference sequence). V was cut by 3 bases and J by 9 bases, with 15 bases left in between. The CDR3 nucleotides are TGTGCCAGTAGTATCCCCCCAGGGGAGGGCATTCAGTACTTC. Residues: CASSIPPGEGIQYF.

The chain joins TRBV9 to TRBJ2-3; tentatively, D is TRBD2 (5 bases). Deletions cut 0 bases from V and 0 bases from J, with 8 bases between. Looked up from germline, CDR1 is SGDLS and CDR2 is YYNGEE. This CDR3 is built from 15 residues. CDR3 region: CASSVGAVSTDTQYF. The CDR3 DNA reads as TGTGCCAGCAGCGTAGGAGCGGTTAGCACAGATACGCAGTATTTT.